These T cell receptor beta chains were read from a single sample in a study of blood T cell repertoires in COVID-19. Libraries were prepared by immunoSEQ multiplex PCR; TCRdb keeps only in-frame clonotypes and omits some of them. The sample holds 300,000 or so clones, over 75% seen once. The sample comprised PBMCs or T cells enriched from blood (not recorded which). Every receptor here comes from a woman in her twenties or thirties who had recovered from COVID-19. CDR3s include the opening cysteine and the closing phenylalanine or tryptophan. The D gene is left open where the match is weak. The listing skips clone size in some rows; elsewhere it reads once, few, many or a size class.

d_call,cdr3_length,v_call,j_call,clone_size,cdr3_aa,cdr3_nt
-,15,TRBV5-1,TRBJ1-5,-,CASRPGQTHNQPQHF,TGCGCCAGCAGACCGGGACAAACACACAATCAGCCCCAGCATTTT
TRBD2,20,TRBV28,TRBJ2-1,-,CASSPPAGLAPSPSYNEQFF,TGTGCCAGCAGTCCCCCGGCGGGACTAGCACCCTCCCCCTCCTACAATGAGCAGTTCTTC
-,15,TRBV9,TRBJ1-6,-,CASSPVWGLGSPLHF,TGTGCCAGCAGCCCCGTGTGGGGGCTGGGCTCACCCCTCCACTTT
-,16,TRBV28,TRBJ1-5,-,CASSLWFRDSNQPQHF,TGTGCCAGCAGTTTATGGTTCCGGGATAGCAATCAGCCCCAGCATTTT
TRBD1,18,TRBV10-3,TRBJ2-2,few,CAISESEGQGNNAGELFF,TGTGCCATCAGTGAGTCCGAAGGACAGGGAAATAATGCCGGGGAGCTGTTTTTT
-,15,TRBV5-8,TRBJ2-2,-,CASSLVGHDTGELFF,TGTGCCAGCAGCTTGGTGGGGCACGACACCGGGGAGCTGTTTTTT
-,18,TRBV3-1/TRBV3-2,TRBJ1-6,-,CASRMTVAASSYNSPLHF,TGTGCCAGCAGGATGACGGTGGCAGCGAGCTCCTATAATTCACCCCTCCACTTT
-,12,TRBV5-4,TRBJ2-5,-,CASSLAGETQYF,TGTGCCAGCAGCTTGGCCGGAGAGACCCAGTACTTC
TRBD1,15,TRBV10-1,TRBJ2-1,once,CASSDPGQGLYEQFF,TGCGCCAGCAGCGATCCGGGACAGGGGTTATATGAGCAGTTCTTC
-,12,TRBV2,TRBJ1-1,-,CASSEQNTEAFF,TGTGCCAGCAGTGAACAGAACACTGAAGCTTTCTTT
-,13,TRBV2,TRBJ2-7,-,CASTQTPSYEQYF,TGTGCCAGCACCCAGACACCGTCCTACGAGCAGTACTTC
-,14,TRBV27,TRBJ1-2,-,CASSRRDLRDGYTF,TGTGCCAGCTCAAGGCGGGACCTGAGGGACGGCTACACCTTC
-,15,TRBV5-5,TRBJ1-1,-,CASSSSRQGRTEAFF,TGTGCCAGCAGCTCGAGCCGGCAGGGTCGGACTGAAGCTTTCTTT
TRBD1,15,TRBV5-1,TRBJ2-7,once,CASSLPQGASNEQYF,TGCGCCAGCAGCTTGCCCCAGGGGGCCTCCAACGAGCAGTACTTC
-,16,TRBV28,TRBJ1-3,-,CASSPPQQRAGNTIYF,TGTGCCAGCAGTCCCCCCCAACAGAGGGCTGGAAACACCATATATTTT
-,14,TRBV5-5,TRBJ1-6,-,CASRVTGHNSPLHF,TGTGCCAGCAGGGTCACAGGGCACAATTCACCCCTCCACTTT
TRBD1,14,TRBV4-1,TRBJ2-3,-,CASSVAGGPDTQYF,TGCGCCAGCAGTGTGGCAGGGGGCCCAGATACGCAGTATTTT
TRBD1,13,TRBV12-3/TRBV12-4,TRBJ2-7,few,CASSRQGFDEQYF,TGTGCCAGCAGCCGACAGGGGTTCGACGAGCAGTACTTC
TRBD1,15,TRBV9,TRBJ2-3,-,CASSGRDSSTDTQYF,TGTGCCAGCAGCGGCCGGGACAGCAGCACAGATACGCAGTATTTT
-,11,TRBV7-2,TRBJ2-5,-,CASSLWGAQYF,TGTGCCAGCAGCTTATGGGGGGCCCAGTACTTC
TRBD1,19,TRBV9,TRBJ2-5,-,CASSARSGTGPPIRETQYF,TGTGCCAGCAGCGCCCGTAGTGGGACAGGGCCCCCCATTAGGGAGACCCAGTACTTC
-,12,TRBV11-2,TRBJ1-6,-,CASSQNDSPLHF,TGTGCCAGCAGCCAAAATGATTCACCCCTCCACTTT